The clone carrying this TCR beta chain was seen more than once but under ten times. What it binds is not known. The data stem from a study of CD8 T cells in ankylosing spondylitis. The study's findings and limits: Previously reported in reactive arthritis synovial fluid and blood were some of the motif variants. Researchers reportedly found disease-linked clones significantly enriched in matched ankylosing spondylitis synovial fluid.

Library preparation for TCR beta used quantitative 5'-RACE with molecular barcodes. TCRdb reanalysed the 5' RACE reads using MiXCR and keeps one entry per CDR3 protein. The profile shows hundreds of thousands of distinct CDR3 sequences, roughly 20% of them singletons. The germline gives CDR1 LGHNA, CDR2 YSLEER. This CDR3 region has 15 residues. J gave up 8 bases and V 1 base, and 5 bases lay outside the gene matches. This chain joins TRBV4-3 and TRBJ2-2; TRBD1 aligns across 9 bases. Sequencing input: blood, either unsorted or a sorted T cell fraction (not recorded which). The TCR comes from a female donor with ankylosing spondylitis or in good health (not recorded which). CDR3 in DNA: TGCGCCAGCAGCCAAGGGGACAGGGAGTCAGGGGAGCTGTTTTTT. Its protein product is CASSQGDRESGELFF.